This record concerns one T cell receptor beta chain sequence. No antigen is known for it. The CDR3 consists of 14 residues. Germline loops: CDR1 SGHRS, CDR2 YFSETQ. V lost 0 bases and J lost 1, with 7 bases in between. No patient had received any treatment before thyroid surgery. The authors' processing: It was from CDR3 differences across clinicopathological groups that a distant-metastasis classifier for papillary thyroid cancer was built. TCRdb redid the clone calls on the PCR reads using MiXCR. These V and J calls are TCRdb output, not the study's own analysis. This sample has about 14,000 clones, with over 9.5% found just once. The sample originates from a study of metastatic and nonmetastatic thyroid tumors. At the level of the study: Peripheral blood and tumor or nodule samples from malignant and benign thyroid patients were compared.

The study's findings and limits: It was reported that TCR beta diversity was significantly higher in malignant thyroid tumors than benign nodules, in blood and tumor.

The material sequenced was blood. The chain has TRBV5-1 and TRBJ1-2, with unresolved D. This TCR came from a female donor with papillary thyroid cancer or a benign thyroid nodule (not recorded which). Some clones in this sample may be carry-over from other donors' samples. CDR3 sequence reads: CASSLEVGNYGYTF. The CDR3 nucleotides read TGCGCCAGCAGCTTGGAAGTCGGTAACTATGGCTACACCTTC.